This T cell receptor (beta chain) was sequenced for a study of shared clonotypes between healthy human individuals. Study summary: Donors were two women and three men aged 18 to 49. Study-wide results and limits: Enrolling few donors narrowed the genetic and exposure-history diversity that was represented.

V shed 6 bases and J 2 bases; nucleotides not matched to a gene: 5. The CDR3 contains 14 residues. Germline loops: CDR1 LNHDA, CDR2 SQIVND (reference sequence). Every immunoSEQ plate was one replicate of a subset's evenly spread DNA. Original data processing: As immunoSEQ supplied junction-only sequences (without quality scores), filtering differed. Generated by immunoSEQ multiplex PCR, the TCRdb table keeps only in-frame clones and is missing some. V and J calls and clone size follow that table, whereas D and trimming were derived from the DNA. Counted here are about 480,000 clones, roughly 79% occurring once; the ten biggest clones make up 12%. Points on this clone: Antigen unknown. Different DNA sequences within this sample yield the same CDR3.

The clonotype originates from a middle-aged woman in good health. Some clones in this sample may be carry-over from other donors' samples. The chain recombines TRBV19 with TRBJ2-7; 9 bases fit TRBD1. The sequencing sample was made of PBMCs. The CDR3 here is CASSLGQGPYEQYF. The CDR3 coding sequence is TGTGCCAGTAGCCTGGGACAGGGCCCCTACGAGCAGTACTTC.